The 11 T cell receptor beta chains below all came from one sample that was sequenced in a study of beta chain features in type 1 diabetes. Findings and limits, study-wide: Shorter TCRB CDR3s, moderately but significantly so, were found in Type 1 diabetes patients in all four CD4+ subsets.

No antigen has been assigned to these receptors. The isolated RNA, all of it, was reverse transcribed, so expressed TCRB transcripts were what got sequenced. Measured with immunoSEQ multiplex PCR; TCRdb has only the in-frame clones, and not every one. This sample has 600,000 or so clones, with 11% to 15% found just once. The sequencing input was naive CD4+ T cells from blood. These TCRs come from a man in his late teens or twenties with type 1 diabetes.

This clone was found a few times. The genes are TRBV4-2 and TRBJ2-2; D is possibly TRBD2 (6 bases). The CDR3 contains 18 residues. The germline gives CDR1 LGHNA, CDR2 YNFKEQ. The V gene lost 0 bases and the J gene lost 4 bases, with 18 bases spanning the gap. Here the CDR3 DNA reads TGTGCCAGCAGCCAAGAAGGGAGGAGGGTAAAGATCACCGGGGAGCTGTTTTTT. It specifies CASSQEGRRVKITGELFF.

This rearrangement joins TRBV7-9 to TRBJ2-1, with D possibly TRBD2 on 6 matching bases. The germline V gene has CDR1 SEHNR and CDR2 FQNEAQ (reference sequence). V dropped 4 bases and J dropped 5 bases, with 18 bases sitting between them. This CDR3 is built from 16 residues. The CDR3 DNA is TGTGCCAGCAGCTCCTCGACTAGGATCGGTAACAATGAGCAGTTCTTC. It is translated as CASSSSTRIGNNEQFF.

V is TRBV5-6 and J is TRBJ1-3; D is uncertain. The CDR3 contains 13 residues. Germline V gene sequence: CDR1 SGHDT, CDR2 YYEEEE. The V and J ends lost 4 bases and 3 bases respectively, with 8 bases between them. The CDR3 loop reads CASSPAGGNTIYF. CDR3 bases: TGTGCCAGCAGCCCGGCCGGTGGAAACACCATATATTTT.

The CDR3 sequence: CASSAPGLPSGANVLTF. The CDR3, as DNA: TGTGCCAGCAGCGCCCCAGGGTTACCCTCTGGGGCCAACGTCCTGACTTTC. This chain joins TRBV9 and TRBJ2-6; a weak D match, TRBD1 (5 bases). Per the germline V gene, CDR1 is SGDLS and CDR2 is YYNGEE. The V end lost 3 bases, the J end lost 0 bases, and 13 bases lay between the germline ends. The CDR3 covers 17 residues.

This clone was found a few times. Other nucleotide sequences in the sample specify the same CDR3. This chain connects TRBV30 to TRBJ2-1; a weak D match, TRBD2 (5 bases). CDR1 and CDR2 (germline): GTSNPN, SVGIG (reference sequence). The length of the CDR3 is 13 residues. V lost 0 bases, J lost 4 bases, and 7 bases lay in between. CDR3 DNA sequence: TGTGCCTGGAGTGTAGGGAGTTACAATGAGCAGTTCTTC. Residues: CAWSVGSYNEQFF.

This clone was recorded a few times. The rearrangement joins TRBV7-2 to TRBJ2-1, with 7 bases identical to TRBD1. V lost 1 base to trimming and J lost 0 bases; unmatched junction nucleotides: 3. The CDR3 runs to 16 residues. Germline loops: CDR1 SGHTA, CDR2 FQGNSA. CDR3 sequence (DNA): TGTGCCAGCAGCTTAGGGGGGACAGCCTCCTACAATGAGCAGTTCTTC. Translating gives CASSLGGTASYNEQFF.

The chain links TRBV10-3 to TRBJ2-4; a weak D match, TRBD2 (5 bases). The CDR3 covers 16 residues. Trimming pared 2 bases from V and 1 base from J, leaving 12 bases between. CDR1 ENHRY and CDR2 SYGVKD come from the germline V gene. In DNA, the CDR3 is TGTGCCATCAGTGAGGGCGGGCGGAACGCCAAAAACATTCAGTACTTC. This gives the protein CAISEGGRNAKNIQYF.

This chain links TRBV4-3 with TRBJ1-6, with D tentatively TRBD1 (6 bases). This CDR3 comprises 15 residues. V was shortened by 0 bases and J by 9 bases, with 12 bases between the two germline ends. Germline CDR1 LGHNA, CDR2 YSLEER. The chain's CDR3 is CASSQDGVGASPLHF. The CDR3 DNA sequence: TGCGCCAGCAGCCAAGATGGTGTGGGGGCTTCACCCCTCCACTTT.

This clone was seen a few times. The same CDR3 can be traced to other DNA sequences in this sample. The rearrangement joins TRBV7-2 to TRBJ1-1, with 9 bases that match TRBD1. CDR1 and CDR2 from the germline V gene are SGHTA and FQGNSA. The CDR3 is made up of 13 amino acids. Germline trimming cut 5 bases from V and 5 bases from J; bases unmatched to any gene: 3. The CDR3 nucleotides are TGTGCCAGCAGCCTAGGACAGGGGACTGAAGCTTTCTTT. It codes for CASSLGQGTEAFF.

This chain uses TRBV9 with TRBJ2-7; D might be TRBD2 (5 bases). V was shortened by 0 bases and J by 2 bases, with 12 bases between the two germline ends. This CDR3 comprises 15 residues. CDR1 SGDLS and CDR2 YYNGEE come from the germline V gene. CDR3: CASSVGSGSAYEQYF. The CDR3 DNA reads TGTGCCAGCAGCGTAGGTTCGGGGTCAGCCTACGAGCAGTACTTC.

The gene calls are TRBV28 and TRBJ2-5; D possibly corresponds to TRBD1 (6 bases). The V and J ends lost 4 bases and 5 bases respectively, with 8 bases between them. Germline CDR1 reads MDHEN; CDR2 reads SYDVKM. This CDR3 is 12 amino acids long. The chain's CDR3 is CASSSGVETQYF. CDR3 sequence (DNA): TGTGCCAGCAGTTCAGGGGTCGAGACCCAGTACTTC.